This TCR beta chain was captured in a study of cytomegalovirus exposure and HLA in healthy donors. Study conclusions and caveats: Most subjects' HLA-A and HLA-B alleles were reportedly predicted from TCR beta sequences. Solely CMV serostatus was available to characterize immune exposure.

The PCR contained 60 Vbeta and 13 Jbeta primers. The table came from immunoSEQ multiplex PCR; TCRdb's copy has only in-frame clones and leaves some out. The record lists 150,000 to 200,000 clones, of which the ten most abundant hold 2.1%. The V gene lost 6 bases and the J gene lost 5 bases, with 17 bases spanning the gap. The CDR3 is made up of 14 amino acids. Germline CDR1 and CDR2: SGHNT and YYREEE (reference sequence). Comments on this clone: The target antigen is unknown.

The sample was PBMCs. The chain is built from TRBV5-4 and TRBJ1-1; no definite D call. The clonotype comes from a young man in good health and CMV-seronegative. CDR3 residues: CASITPGSGTEAFF. The CDR3 DNA sequence: TGTGCCAGCATAACACCAGGATCTGGGACTGAAGCTTTCTTT.